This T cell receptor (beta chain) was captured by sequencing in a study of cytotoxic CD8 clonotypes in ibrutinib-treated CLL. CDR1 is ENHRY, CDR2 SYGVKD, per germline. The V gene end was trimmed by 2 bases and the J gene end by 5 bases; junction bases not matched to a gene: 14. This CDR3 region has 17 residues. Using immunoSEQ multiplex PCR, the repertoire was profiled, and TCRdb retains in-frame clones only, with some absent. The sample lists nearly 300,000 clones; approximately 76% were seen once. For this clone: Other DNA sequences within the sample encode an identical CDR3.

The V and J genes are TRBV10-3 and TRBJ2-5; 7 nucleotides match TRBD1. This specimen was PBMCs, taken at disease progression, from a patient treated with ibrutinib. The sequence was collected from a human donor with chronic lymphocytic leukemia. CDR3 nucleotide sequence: TGTGCCATCAGTGAGGGAGTCTTCCGGGACAGTCAGGAGACCCAGTACTTC. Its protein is CAISEGVFRDSQETQYF.